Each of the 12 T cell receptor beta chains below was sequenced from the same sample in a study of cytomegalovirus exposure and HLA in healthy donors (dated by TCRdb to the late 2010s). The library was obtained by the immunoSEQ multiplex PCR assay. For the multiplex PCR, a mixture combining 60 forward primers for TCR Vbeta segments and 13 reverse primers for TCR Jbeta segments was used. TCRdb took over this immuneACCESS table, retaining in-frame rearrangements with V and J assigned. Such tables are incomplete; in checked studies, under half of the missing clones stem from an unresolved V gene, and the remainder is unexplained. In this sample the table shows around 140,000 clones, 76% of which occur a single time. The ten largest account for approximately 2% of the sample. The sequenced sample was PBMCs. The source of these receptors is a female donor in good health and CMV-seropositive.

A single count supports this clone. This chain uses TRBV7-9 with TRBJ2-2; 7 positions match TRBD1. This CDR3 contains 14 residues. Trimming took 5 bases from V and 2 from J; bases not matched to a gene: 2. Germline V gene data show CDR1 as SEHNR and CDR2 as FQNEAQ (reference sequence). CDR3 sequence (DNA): TGTGCCAGCAGCCGACAGGGAAACACCGGGGAGCTGTTTTTT. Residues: CASSRQGNTGELFF.

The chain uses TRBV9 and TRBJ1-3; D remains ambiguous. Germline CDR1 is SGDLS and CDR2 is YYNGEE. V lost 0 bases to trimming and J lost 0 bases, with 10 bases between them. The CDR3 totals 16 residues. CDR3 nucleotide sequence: TGTGCCAGCAGCGTAGCGACGGGTCCCTCTGGAAACACCATATATTTT. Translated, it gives CASSVATGPSGNTIYF.

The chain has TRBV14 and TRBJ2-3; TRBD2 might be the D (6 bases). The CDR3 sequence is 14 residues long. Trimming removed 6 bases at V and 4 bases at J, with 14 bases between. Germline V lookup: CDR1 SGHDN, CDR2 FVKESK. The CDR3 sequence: CASSRGAGPDTQYF. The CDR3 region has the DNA TGTGCCAGCAGTCGGGGCGCGGGGCCAGATACGCAGTATTTT.

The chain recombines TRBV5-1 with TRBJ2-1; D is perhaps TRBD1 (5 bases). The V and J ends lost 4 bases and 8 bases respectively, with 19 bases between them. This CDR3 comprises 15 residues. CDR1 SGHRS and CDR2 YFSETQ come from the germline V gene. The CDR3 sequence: CASSARRQGGDEQFF. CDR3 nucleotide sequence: TGCGCCAGCAGCGCCCGCCGGCAGGGTGGGGATGAGCAGTTCTTC.

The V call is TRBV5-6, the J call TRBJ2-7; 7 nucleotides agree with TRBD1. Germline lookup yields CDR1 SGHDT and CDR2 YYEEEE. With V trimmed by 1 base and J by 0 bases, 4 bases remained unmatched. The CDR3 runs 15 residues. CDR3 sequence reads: CASSLYTGVSYEQYF. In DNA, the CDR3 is TGTGCCAGCAGCTTGTACACAGGGGTCTCCTACGAGCAGTACTTC.

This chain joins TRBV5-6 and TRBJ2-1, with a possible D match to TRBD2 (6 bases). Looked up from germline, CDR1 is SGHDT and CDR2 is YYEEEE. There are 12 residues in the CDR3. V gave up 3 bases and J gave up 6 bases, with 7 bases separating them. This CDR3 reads CASSWDFNEQFF. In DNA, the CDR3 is TGTGCCAGCAGCTGGGACTTCAATGAGCAGTTCTTC.

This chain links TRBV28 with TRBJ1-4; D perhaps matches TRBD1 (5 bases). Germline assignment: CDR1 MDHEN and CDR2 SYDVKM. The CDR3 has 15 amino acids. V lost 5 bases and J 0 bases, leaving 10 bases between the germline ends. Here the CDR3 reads CASSITGATNEKLFF. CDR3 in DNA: TGTGCCAGCAGTATCACAGGAGCAACTAATGAAAAACTGTTTTTT.

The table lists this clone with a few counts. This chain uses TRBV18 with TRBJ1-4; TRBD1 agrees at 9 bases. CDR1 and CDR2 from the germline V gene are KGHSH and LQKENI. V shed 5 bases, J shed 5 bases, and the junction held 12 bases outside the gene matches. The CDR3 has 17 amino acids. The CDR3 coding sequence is TGTGCCAGCTCATACAGGGGTCCTGGGACAGGGAATGAAAAACTGTTTTTT. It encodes CASSYRGPGTGNEKLFF.

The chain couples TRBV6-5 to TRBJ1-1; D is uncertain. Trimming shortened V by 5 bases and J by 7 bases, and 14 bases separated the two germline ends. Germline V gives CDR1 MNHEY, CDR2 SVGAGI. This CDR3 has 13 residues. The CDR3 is CASSLTPGSEAFF. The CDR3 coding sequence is TGTGCCAGCAGTCTTACTCCGGGAAGTGAAGCTTTCTTT.

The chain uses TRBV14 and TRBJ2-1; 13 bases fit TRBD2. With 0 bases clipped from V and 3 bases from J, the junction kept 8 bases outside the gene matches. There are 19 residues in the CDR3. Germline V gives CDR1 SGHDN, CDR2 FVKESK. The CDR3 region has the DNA TGTGCCAGCAGCCAAGAGCCTGGGACTAGCGGGAAGAACTACAATGAGCAGTTCTTC. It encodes CASSQEPGTSGKNYNEQFF.

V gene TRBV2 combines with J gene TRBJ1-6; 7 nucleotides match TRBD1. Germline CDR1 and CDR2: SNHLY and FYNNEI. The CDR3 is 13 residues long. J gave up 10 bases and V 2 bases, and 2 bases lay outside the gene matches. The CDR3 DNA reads TGTGCCAGCAGTGAACCAGGGGGATCACCCCTCCACTTT. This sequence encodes CASSEPGGSPLHF.

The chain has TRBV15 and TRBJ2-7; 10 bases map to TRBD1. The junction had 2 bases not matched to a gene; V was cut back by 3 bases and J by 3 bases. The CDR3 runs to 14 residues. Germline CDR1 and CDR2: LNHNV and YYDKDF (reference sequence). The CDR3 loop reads CATSRGQGIYEQYF. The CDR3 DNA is TGTGCCACCAGCAGGGGACAGGGGATCTACGAGCAGTACTTC.